This T cell receptor (beta chain) was identified during a study of OX40 agonist ivuxolimab in advanced cancers. Broader study findings: At doses 0.1 to 3.0 mg/kg, CD4+ and CD8+ clones expanded.

Any history of autoimmune disease or systemic immunosuppression disqualified patients. Of note for this clone: The antigen is undetermined.

This CDR3 contains 14 residues. With V trimmed by 2 bases and J by 7 bases, 4 bases remained unmatched. Germline lookup yields CDR1 SGHNT and CDR2 YYREEE (reference sequence). The repertoire was sequenced with immunoSEQ multiplex PCR; TCRdb's copy has only in-frame clones and lacks some. The sample includes fewer than 85,000 clones, 85% to 95% of them seen just once. The V call is TRBV5-4, the J call TRBJ1-4; TRBD1 matches at 8 bases. Sequencing was performed on CD4+ or CD8+ T cells sorted from blood, taken in a trial of the OX40 agonist ivuxolimab. The sequence derives from an adult with an advanced solid tumor such as melanoma, head and neck, liver or kidney cancer. Here the CDR3 reads CASSFQGAGEKLFF. Written as DNA, the CDR3 is TGTGCCAGCAGCTTTCAGGGGGCGGGTGAAAAACTGTTTTTT.